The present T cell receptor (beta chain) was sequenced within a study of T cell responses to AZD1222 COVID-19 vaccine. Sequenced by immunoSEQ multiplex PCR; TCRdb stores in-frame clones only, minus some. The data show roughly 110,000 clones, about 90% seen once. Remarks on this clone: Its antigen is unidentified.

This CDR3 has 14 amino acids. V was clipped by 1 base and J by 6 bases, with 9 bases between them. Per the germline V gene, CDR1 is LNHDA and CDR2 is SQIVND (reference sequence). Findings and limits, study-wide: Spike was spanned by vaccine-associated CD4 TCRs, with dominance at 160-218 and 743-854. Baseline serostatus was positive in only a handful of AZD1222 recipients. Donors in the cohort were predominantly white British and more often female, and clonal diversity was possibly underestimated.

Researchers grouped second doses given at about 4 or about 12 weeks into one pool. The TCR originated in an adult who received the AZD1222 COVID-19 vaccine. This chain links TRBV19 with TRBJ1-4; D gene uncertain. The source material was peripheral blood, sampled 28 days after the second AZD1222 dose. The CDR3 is CASSIAAGYEKLFF. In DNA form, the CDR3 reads TGTGCCAGTAGTATAGCTGCCGGGTATGAAAAACTGTTTTTT.